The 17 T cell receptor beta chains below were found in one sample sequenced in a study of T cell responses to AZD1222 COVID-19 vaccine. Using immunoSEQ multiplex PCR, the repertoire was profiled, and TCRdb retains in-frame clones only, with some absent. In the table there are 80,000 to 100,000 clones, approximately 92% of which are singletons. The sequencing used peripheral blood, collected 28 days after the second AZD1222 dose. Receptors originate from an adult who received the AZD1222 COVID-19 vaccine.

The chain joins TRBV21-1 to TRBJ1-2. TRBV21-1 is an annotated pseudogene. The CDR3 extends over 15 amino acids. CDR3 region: CASSQNWDVNYGYTF. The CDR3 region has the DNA TGTGCCAGCAGTCAAAATTGGGATGTCAACTATGGCTACACCTTC.

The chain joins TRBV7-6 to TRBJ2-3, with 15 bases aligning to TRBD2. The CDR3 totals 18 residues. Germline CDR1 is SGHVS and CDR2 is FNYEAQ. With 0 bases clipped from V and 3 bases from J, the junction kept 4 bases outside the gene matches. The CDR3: CASSLARTSGGATDTQYF. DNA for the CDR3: TGTGCCAGCAGCTTAGCGCGGACTAGCGGGGGGGCAACAGATACGCAGTATTTT.

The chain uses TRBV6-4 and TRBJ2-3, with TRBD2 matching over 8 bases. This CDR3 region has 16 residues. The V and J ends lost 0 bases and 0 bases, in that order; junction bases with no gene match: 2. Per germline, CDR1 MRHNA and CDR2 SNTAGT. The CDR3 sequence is CASSDSGGGSTDTQYF. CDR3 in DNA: TGTGCCAGCAGTGACTCCGGGGGGGGAAGCACAGATACGCAGTATTTT.

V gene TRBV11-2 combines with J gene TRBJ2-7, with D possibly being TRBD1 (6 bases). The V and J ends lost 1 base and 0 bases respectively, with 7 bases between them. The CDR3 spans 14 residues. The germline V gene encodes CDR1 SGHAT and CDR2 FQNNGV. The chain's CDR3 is CASSLGDNSYEQYF. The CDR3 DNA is TGTGCCAGCAGCTTAGGGGACAACTCCTACGAGCAGTACTTC.

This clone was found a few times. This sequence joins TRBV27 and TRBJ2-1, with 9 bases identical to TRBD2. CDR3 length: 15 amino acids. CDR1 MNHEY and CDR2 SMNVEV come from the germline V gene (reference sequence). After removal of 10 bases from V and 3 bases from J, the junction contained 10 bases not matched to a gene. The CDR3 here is CATLKAGGFYNEQFF. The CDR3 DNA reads TGTGCCACTCTAAAAGCGGGAGGCTTCTACAATGAGCAGTTCTTC.

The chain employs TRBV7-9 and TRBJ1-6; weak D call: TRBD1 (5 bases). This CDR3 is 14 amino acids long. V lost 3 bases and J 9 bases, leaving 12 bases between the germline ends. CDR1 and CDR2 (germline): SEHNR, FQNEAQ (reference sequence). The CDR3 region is CASSFSVQGSPLHF. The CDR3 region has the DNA TGTGCCAGCAGCTTTTCAGTTCAGGGTTCACCCCTCCACTTT.

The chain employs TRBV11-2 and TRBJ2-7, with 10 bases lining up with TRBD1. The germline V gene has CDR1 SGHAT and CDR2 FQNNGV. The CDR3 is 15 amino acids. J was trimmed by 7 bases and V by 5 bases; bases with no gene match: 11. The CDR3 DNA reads TGTGCCAGCAGCCGCCTGGGACAGGGGTTGAGGGAGCAGTACTTC. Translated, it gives CASSRLGQGLREQYF.

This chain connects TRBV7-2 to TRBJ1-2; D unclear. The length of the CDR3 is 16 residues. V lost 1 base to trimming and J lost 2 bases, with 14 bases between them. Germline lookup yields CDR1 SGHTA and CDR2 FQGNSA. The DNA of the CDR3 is TGTGCCAGCAGCTTAGTCGGGCCGGTTCCAAACTATGGCTACACCTTC. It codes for CASSLVGPVPNYGYTF.

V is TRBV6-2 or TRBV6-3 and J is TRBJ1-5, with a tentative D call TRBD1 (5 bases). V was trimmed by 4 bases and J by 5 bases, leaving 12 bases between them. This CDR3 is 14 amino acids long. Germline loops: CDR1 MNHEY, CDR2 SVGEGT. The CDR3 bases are TGTGCCAGCAGTTGGGACCGTGAGTATCAGCCCCAGCATTTT. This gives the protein CASSWDREYQPQHF.

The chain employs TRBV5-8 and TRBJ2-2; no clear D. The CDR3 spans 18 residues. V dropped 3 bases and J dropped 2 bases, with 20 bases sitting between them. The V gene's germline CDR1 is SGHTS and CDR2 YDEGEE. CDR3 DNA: TGTGCCAGCAGCTCCTCATTTTCCCTGACATTCAACACCGGGGAGCTGTTTTTT. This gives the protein CASSSSFSLTFNTGELFF.

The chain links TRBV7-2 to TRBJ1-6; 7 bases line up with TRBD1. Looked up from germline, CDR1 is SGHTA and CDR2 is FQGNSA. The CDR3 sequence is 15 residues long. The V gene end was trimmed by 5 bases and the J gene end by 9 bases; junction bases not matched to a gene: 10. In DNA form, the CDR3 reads TGTGCCAGCAGCGATGAGGGGGCCGTTAGTTCACCCCTCCACTTT. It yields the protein CASSDEGAVSSPLHF.

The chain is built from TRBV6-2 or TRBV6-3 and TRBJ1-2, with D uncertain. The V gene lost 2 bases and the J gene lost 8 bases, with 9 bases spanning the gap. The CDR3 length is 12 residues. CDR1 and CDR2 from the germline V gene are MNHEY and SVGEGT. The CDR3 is CASSYGVKGYTF. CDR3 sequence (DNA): TGTGCCAGCAGTTACGGGGTAAAGGGCTACACCTTC.

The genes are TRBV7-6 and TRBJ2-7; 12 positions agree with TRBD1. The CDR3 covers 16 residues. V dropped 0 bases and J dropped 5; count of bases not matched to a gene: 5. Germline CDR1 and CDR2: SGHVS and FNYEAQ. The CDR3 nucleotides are TGTGCCAGCAGCTTAGCGGGGGGACAGGGGGCCCACGAGCAGTACTTC. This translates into CASSLAGGQGAHEQYF.

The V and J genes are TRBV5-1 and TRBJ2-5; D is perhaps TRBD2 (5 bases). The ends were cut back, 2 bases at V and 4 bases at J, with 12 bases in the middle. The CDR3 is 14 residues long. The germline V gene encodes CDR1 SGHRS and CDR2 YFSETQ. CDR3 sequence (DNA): TGCGCCAGCAGCTTTAACCTAGCAGGAGAGACCCAGTACTTC. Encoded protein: CASSFNLAGETQYF.

The chain's CDR3 is CASWAAETDTQYF. CDR3 sequence (DNA): TGTGCCAGCTGGGCAGCGGAAACAGATACGCAGTATTTT. The V and J genes are TRBV6-5 and TRBJ2-3; weak D call: TRBD2 (5 bases). Germline V gene lookup returns CDR1 MNHEY and CDR2 SVGAGI. Trimming removed 8 bases at V and 3 bases at J, with 12 bases between. CDR3 length equals 13 residues.

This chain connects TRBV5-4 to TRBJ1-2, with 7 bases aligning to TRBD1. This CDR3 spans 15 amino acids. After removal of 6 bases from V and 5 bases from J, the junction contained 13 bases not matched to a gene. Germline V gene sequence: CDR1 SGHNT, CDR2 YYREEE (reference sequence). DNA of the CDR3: TGTGCCAGCACCAAGGGGGCCCCGACAGATTATGGCTACACCTTC. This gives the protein CASTKGAPTDYGYTF.

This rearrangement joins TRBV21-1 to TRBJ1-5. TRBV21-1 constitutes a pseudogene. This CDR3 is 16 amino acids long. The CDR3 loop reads CASSKGRQEPNQPQHF. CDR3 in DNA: TGTGCCAGCAGCAAAGGACGGCAGGAGCCGAATCAGCCCCAGCATTTT.